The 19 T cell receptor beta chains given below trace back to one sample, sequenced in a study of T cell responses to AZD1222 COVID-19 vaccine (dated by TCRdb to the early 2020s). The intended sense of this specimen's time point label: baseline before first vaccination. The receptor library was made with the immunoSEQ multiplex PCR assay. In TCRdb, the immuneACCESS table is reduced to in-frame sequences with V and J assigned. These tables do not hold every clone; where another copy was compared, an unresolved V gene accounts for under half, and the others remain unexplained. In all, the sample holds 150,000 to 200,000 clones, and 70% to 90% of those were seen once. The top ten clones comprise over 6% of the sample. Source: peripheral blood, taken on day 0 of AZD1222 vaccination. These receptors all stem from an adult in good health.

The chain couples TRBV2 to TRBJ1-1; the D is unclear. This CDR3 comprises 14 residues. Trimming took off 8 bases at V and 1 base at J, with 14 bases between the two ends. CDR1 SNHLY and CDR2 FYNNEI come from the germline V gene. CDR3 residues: CASGYWTGNTEAFF. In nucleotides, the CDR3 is TGTGCCAGCGGGTACTGGACGGGGAACACTGAAGCTTTCTTT.

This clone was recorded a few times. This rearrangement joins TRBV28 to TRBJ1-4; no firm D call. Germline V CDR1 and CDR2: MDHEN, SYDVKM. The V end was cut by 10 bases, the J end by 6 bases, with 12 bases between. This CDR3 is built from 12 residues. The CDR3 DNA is TGTGCCACCCTATCCGGGTATGAAAAACTGTTTTTT. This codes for CATLSGYEKLFF. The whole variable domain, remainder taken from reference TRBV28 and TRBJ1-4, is DVKVTQSSRYLVKRTGEKVFLECVQDMDHENMFWYRQDPGLGLRLIYFSYDVKMKEKGDIPEGYSVSREKKERFSLILESASTNQTSMYLCATLSGYEKLFFGSGTQLSVL.

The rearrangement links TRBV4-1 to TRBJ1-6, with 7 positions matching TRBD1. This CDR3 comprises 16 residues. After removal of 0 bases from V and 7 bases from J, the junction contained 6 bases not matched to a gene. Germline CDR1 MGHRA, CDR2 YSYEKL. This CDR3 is CASSQDPGQRNSPLHF. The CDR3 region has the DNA TGCGCCAGCAGCCAAGATCCGGGACAGCGGAATTCACCCCTCCACTTT.

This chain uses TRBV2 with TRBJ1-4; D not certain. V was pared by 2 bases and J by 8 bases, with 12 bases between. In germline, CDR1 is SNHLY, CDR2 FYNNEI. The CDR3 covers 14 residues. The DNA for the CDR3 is TGTGCCAGCAGTGAACGGACTAGCGGGGAAAAACTGTTTTTT. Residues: CASSERTSGEKLFF.

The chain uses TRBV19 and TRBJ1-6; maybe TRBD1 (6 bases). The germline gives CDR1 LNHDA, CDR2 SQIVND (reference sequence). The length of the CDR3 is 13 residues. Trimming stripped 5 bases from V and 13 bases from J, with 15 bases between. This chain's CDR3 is CASSVTPGDPLHF. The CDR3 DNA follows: TGTGCCAGTAGTGTCACCCCAGGGGACCCCCTCCACTTT.

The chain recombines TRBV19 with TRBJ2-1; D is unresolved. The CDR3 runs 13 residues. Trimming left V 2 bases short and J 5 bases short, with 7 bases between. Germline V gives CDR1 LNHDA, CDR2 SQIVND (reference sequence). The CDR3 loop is CASSITSNNEQFF. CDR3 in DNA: TGTGCCAGTAGTATAACGTCCAACAATGAGCAGTTCTTC.

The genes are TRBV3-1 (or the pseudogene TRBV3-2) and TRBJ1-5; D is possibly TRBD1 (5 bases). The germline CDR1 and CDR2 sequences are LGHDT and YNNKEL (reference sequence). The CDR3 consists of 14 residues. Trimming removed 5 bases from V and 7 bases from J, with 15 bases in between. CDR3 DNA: TGTGCCAGCAGCAAAAACCAGGGTATCCAGCCCCAGCATTTT. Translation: CASSKNQGIQPQHF.

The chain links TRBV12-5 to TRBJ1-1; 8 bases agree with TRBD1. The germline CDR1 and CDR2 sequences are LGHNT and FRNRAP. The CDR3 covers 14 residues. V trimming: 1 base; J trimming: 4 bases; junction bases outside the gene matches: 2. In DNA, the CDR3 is TGTGCTAGTGGTTTGGCAACAGGGGGCACTGAAGCTTTCTTT. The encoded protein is CASGLATGGTEAFF.

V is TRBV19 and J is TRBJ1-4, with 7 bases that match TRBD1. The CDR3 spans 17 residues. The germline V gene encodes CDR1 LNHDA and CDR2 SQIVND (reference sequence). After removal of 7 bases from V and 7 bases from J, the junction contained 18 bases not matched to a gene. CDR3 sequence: CASTISAQGGWIEKLFF. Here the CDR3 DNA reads TGTGCCAGTACCATCTCTGCGCAGGGGGGCTGGATTGAAAAACTGTTTTTT.

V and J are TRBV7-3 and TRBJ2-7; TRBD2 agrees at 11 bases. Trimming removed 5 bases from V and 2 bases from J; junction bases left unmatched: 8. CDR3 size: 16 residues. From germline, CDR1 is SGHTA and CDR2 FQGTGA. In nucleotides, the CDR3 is TGTGCCAGCAGCCCAAAACTAGCGGGGGATCCCTACGAGCAGTACTTC. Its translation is CASSPKLAGDPYEQYF. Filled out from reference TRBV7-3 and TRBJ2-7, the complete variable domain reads GAGVSQTPSNKVTEKGKYVELRCDPISGHTALYWYRQSLGQGPEFLIYFQGTGAADDSGLPNDRFFAVRPEGSVSTLKIQRTERGDSAVYLCASSPKLAGDPYEQYFGPGTRLTVT.

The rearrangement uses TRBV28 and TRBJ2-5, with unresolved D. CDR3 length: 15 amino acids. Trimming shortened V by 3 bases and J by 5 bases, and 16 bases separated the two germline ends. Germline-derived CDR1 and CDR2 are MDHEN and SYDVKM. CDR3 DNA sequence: TGTGCCAGCAGTTTCCTTCTAGTAGGGTCGGAGACCCAGTACTTC. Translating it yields CASSFLLVGSETQYF. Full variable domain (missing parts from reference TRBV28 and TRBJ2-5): DVKVTQSSRYLVKRTGEKVFLECVQDMDHENMFWYRQDPGLGLRLIYFSYDVKMKEKGDIPEGYSVSREKKERFSLILESASTNQTSMYLCASSFLLVGSETQYFGPGTRLLVL.

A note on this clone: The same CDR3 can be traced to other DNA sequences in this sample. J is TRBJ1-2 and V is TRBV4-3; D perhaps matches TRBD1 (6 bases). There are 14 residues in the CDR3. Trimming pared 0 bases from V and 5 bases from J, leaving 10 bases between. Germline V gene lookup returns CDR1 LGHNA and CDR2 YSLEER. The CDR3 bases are TGCGCCAGCAGCCAAGAAGGGGGGGGATATGGCTACACCTTC. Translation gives CASSQEGGGYGYTF.

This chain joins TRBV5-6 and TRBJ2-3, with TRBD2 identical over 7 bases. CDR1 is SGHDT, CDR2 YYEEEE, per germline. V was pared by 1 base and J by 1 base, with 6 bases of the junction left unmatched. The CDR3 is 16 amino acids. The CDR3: CASSLWGGGGTDTQYF. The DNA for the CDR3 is TGTGCCAGCAGCTTGTGGGGGGGAGGTGGCACAGATACGCAGTATTTT.

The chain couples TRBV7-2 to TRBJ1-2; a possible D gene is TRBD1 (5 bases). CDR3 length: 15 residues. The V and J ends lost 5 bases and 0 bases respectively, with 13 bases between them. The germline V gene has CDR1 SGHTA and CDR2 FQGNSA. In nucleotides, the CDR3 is TGTGCCAGCAGCCCCGGACAAGGAGCTAACTATGGCTACACCTTC. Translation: CASSPGQGANYGYTF.

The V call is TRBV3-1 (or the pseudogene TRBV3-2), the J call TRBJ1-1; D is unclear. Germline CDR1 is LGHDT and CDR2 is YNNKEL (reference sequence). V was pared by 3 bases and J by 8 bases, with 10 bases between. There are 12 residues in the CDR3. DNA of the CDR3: TGTGCCAGCAGCCATGGGTCCCCCGAAGCTTTCTTT. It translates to CASSHGSPEAFF.

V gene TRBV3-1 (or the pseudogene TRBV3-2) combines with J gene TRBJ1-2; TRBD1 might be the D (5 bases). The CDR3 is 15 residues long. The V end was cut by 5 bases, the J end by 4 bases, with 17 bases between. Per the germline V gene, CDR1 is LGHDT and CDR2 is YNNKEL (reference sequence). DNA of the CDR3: TGTGCCAGCAGCAAGACAGACCAAATTTCCTATGGCTACACCTTC. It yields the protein CASSKTDQISYGYTF.

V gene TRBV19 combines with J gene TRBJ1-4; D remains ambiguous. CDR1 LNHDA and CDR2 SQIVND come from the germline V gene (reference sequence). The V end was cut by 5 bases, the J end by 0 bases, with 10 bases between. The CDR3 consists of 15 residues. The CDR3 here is CASSSGRTTNEKLFF. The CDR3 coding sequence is TGTGCCAGTAGTTCCGGACGGACAACTAATGAAAAACTGTTTTTT.

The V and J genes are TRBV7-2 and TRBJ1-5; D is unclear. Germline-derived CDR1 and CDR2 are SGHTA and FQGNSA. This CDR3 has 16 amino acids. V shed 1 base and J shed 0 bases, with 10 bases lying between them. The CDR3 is CASSLGKVFSNQPQHF. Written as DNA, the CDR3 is TGTGCCAGCAGCTTAGGGAAAGTCTTTAGCAATCAGCCCCAGCATTTT.

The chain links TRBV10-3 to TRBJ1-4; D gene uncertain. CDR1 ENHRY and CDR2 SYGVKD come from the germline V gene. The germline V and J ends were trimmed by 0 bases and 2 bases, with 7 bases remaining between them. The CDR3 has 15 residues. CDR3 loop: CAISESSATNEKLFF. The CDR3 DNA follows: TGTGCCATCAGTGAGTCTAGTGCCACTAATGAAAAACTGTTTTTT.